Each of the 30 T cell receptor beta chains below was sequenced from the same sample in a study of cytomegalovirus exposure and HLA in healthy donors. Assay used: immunoSEQ multiplex PCR; TCRdb lists only in-frame clones, some missing. There are approximately 110,000 clones in the sample; about 88% occur only once, and approximately 4% lies in the top ten. The sequencing sample was made of PBMCs. The source of these receptors is a woman between 18 and 29 years old in good health and CMV-seropositive.

This clone was seen a handful of times. V and J are TRBV18 and TRBJ2-2; 10 bases match TRBD2. The CDR3 has 16 residues. Germline values: CDR1 KGHSH, CDR2 LQKENI. With V trimmed by 6 bases and J by 2 bases, 6 bases remained unmatched. The chain's CDR3 is CASSLLAGENTGELFF. The CDR3 DNA is TGTGCCAGCTCTCTGCTAGCGGGGGAAAACACCGGGGAGCTGTTTTTT.

In its sample, this clone was seen once. V is TRBV6-5 and J is TRBJ1-4; a possible D gene is TRBD1 (5 bases). Germline CDR1 MNHEY, CDR2 SVGAGI. V was clipped by 2 bases and J by 7 bases, with 14 bases between them. This CDR3 spans 15 amino acids. The CDR3 DNA follows: TGTGCCAGCAGTTACGATTCGACAGCTGGTGAAAAACTGTTTTTT. This translates into CASSYDSTAGEKLFF.

CDR3 nucleotide sequence: TGTGCCAGCAGCTTGGCTAGCGAGAACACCGGGGAGCTGTTTTTT. Amino acid sequence: CASSLASENTGELFF. The chain uses TRBV5-5 and TRBJ2-2; the D gene is possibly TRBD2 (6 bases). CDR1 is SGHKS, CDR2 YYEKEE, per germline (reference sequence). V was shortened by 0 bases and J by 1 base, with 7 bases between the two germline ends. The CDR3 loop spans 15 amino acids.

V usage is TRBV10-1 and J usage is TRBJ2-1; TRBD2 might be the D (5 bases). Germline V gene sequence: CDR1 WNHNN, CDR2 SYGVQD (reference sequence). V lost 0 bases to trimming and J lost 5 bases, with 8 bases between them. This CDR3 is built from 14 residues. The chain's CDR3 is CASSESVRDNEQFF. CDR3 coding DNA: TGCGCCAGCAGTGAGTCGGTGAGGGACAATGAGCAGTTCTTC.

The rearrangement joins TRBV28 to TRBJ2-7; D is unresolved. Trimming took 2 bases from V and 2 from J, leaving 13 bases between them. The CDR3 has 15 amino acids. CDR1 is MDHEN, CDR2 SYDVKM, per germline. The CDR3 DNA reads as TGTGCCAGCAGTTTACCTCGAACAGCCACCTACGAGCAGTACTTC. This encodes CASSLPRTATYEQYF. Combining the CDR3 with reference TRBV28 and TRBJ2-7 gives the whole variable domain DVKVTQSSRYLVKRTGEKVFLECVQDMDHENMFWYRQDPGLGLRLIYFSYDVKMKEKGDIPEGYSVSREKKERFSLILESASTNQTSMYLCASSLPRTATYEQYFGPGTRLTVT.

The V and J genes are TRBV7-3 and TRBJ2-1, with 9 nucleotides matching TRBD1. The CDR3 is 14 amino acids. CDR1 and CDR2 from the germline V gene are SGHTA and FQGTGA. With 6 bases clipped from V and 9 bases from J, the junction kept 9 bases outside the gene matches. The CDR3: CASSSGTGSSEQFF. As DNA, the CDR3 is TGTGCCAGCAGTTCCGGGACAGGGTCGAGTGAGCAGTTCTTC.

The J gene is TRBJ2-7, the V gene TRBV6-7; TRBD1 aligns across 7 bases. TRBV6-7 is given ORF status, its function remaining uncertain. This CDR3 contains 16 residues. With V trimmed by 5 bases and J by 1 base, 11 bases remained unmatched. DNA of the CDR3: TGTGCCAGCAGTGCCCCAACAGGGGCCCATTCCTACGAGCAGTACTTC. Protein product: CASSAPTGAHSYEQYF.

This chain connects TRBV7-2 to TRBJ2-7, with a weak D call TRBD1 (5 bases). CDR1 and CDR2 (germline): SGHTA, FQGNSA. The CDR3 extends over 14 amino acids. V gave up 1 base and J gave up 2 bases, with 9 bases separating them. For the CDR3, the DNA is TGTGCCAGCAGCTTAGGGGTAGGGGCCTACGAGCAGTACTTC. Protein sequence: CASSLGVGAYEQYF.

The J gene is TRBJ2-1, the V gene TRBV11-3; tentatively, D is TRBD2 (7 bases). The CDR3 has 14 residues. V was pared by 8 bases and J by 6 bases, with 17 bases between. Looked up from germline, CDR1 is SGHNT and CDR2 is YENEEA. The CDR3 spells CASGWGGAPNEQFF. The CDR3 coding sequence is TGTGCCAGCGGATGGGGGGGGGCCCCCAATGAGCAGTTCTTC.

V is TRBV19 and J is TRBJ1-2, with D possibly matching TRBD1 (6 bases). Deletions cut 7 bases from V and 12 bases from J, with 18 bases between. This CDR3 comprises 12 residues. Per the germline V gene, CDR1 is LNHDA and CDR2 is SQIVND (reference sequence). In DNA form, the CDR3 reads TGTGCCAGTAACCCGAAAACAGGGAAAGACACCTTC. It yields the protein CASNPKTGKDTF.

This chain links TRBV28 with TRBJ1-2; TRBD1 matches at 7 bases. The length of the CDR3 is 13 residues. CDR1 is MDHEN and CDR2 is SYDVKM in the germline V gene. V shed 2 bases and J 5 bases; nucleotides not matched to a gene: 2. This CDR3 reads CASSLQGDYGYTF. CDR3 nucleotide sequence: TGTGCCAGCAGTTTACAGGGGGATTATGGCTACACCTTC.

The genes are TRBV18 and TRBJ1-3; D may be TRBD1 (5 bases). With 0 bases removed from V and 0 bases from J, the gap between germline ends came to 15 bases. The CDR3 is made up of 18 amino acids. Per germline, CDR1 KGHSH and CDR2 LQKENI. DNA for the CDR3: TGTGCCAGCTCACCACCTCTCGTGGCACAGGCCTCTGGAAACACCATATATTTT. It yields the protein CASSPPLVAQASGNTIYF.

This clone was recorded a few times. The J gene is TRBJ2-7, the V gene TRBV28; TRBD1 matches at 10 bases. V lost 3 bases, J lost 5 bases, and 7 bases stayed unmatched. Germline assignment: CDR1 MDHEN and CDR2 SYDVKM. The CDR3 is 15 residues long. The CDR3 nucleotides are TGTGCCAGCAGTTTCATTGGACAGGGGGTACACGAGCAGTACTTC. Residues: CASSFIGQGVHEQYF.

The chain recombines TRBV7-3 with TRBJ2-7; 9 bases map to TRBD1. After removal of 5 bases from V and 5 bases from J, the junction contained 7 bases not matched to a gene. This CDR3 has 14 amino acids. CDR1 and CDR2 (germline): SGHTA, FQGTGA. This chain's CDR3 is CASSPRGQGHEQYF. CDR3 bases: TGTGCCAGCAGCCCTAGGGGACAGGGCCACGAGCAGTACTTC.

The chain uses TRBV6-1 and TRBJ2-3, with D possibly TRBD2 on 5 matching bases. With 6 bases removed from V and 6 bases from J, the gap between germline ends came to 10 bases. This CDR3 is 12 amino acids long. Germline CDR1 MNHNS, CDR2 SASEGT. CDR3 in amino acids: CASRDSADTQYF. CDR3 nucleotides: TGTGCCAGCAGGGACTCAGCGGATACGCAGTATTTT.

This chain links TRBV9 with TRBJ2-5; 7 positions match TRBD2. The germline gives CDR1 SGDLS, CDR2 YYNGEE. CDR3 size: 16 residues. With 0 bases clipped from V and 4 bases from J, the junction kept 9 bases outside the gene matches. CDR3 in DNA: TGTGCCAGCAGCGTAGCGAACCGCCGCGGGGGAGAGACCCAGTACTTC. Translating it yields CASSVANRRGGETQYF.

In this sample, this clone turned up many times. This chain joins TRBV9 and TRBJ1-3, with D unclear. V lost 0 bases and J 5 bases, leaving 6 bases between the germline ends. Germline V gene data show CDR1 as SGDLS and CDR2 as YYNGEE. This CDR3 is 13 amino acids long. The CDR3 reads CASSVATRNTIYF. Here the CDR3 DNA reads TGTGCCAGCAGCGTAGCTACCAGAAACACCATATATTTT.

The V gene is TRBV19, the J gene TRBJ2-7, with 10 nucleotides matching TRBD2. The V segment lost 7 bases and the J segment 6 bases; nucleotides outside the gene matches: 12. Germline V gives CDR1 LNHDA, CDR2 SQIVND (reference sequence). This CDR3 has 15 residues. The CDR3 spells CASIKAGGPIGEQYF. CDR3 DNA sequence: TGTGCCAGTATCAAAGCGGGAGGGCCGATCGGCGAGCAGTACTTC.

The chain couples TRBV5-1 to TRBJ2-1; no firm D call. V was trimmed by 0 bases and J by 4 bases, leaving 2 bases between them. Germline V gives CDR1 SGHRS, CDR2 YFSETQ. This CDR3 region has 12 residues. CDR3 residues: CASSLAYNEQFF. The DNA of the CDR3 is TGCGCCAGCAGCTTGGCTTACAATGAGCAGTTCTTC.

V gene TRBV7-2 combines with J gene TRBJ2-1; 7 bases agree with TRBD1. This CDR3 is built from 12 residues. Per the germline V gene, CDR1 is SGHTA and CDR2 is FQGNSA. The ends lost 5 bases at V and 14 bases at J; junction bases unmatched: 9. The chain's CDR3 is CASSTRQGHKFF. The DNA of the CDR3 is TGTGCCAGCAGCACCCGACAGGGTCATAAGTTCTTC. Full variable domain (missing parts from reference TRBV7-2 and TRBJ2-1): GAGVSQSPSNKVTEKGKDVELRCDPISGHTALYWYRQSLGQGLEFLIYFQGNSAPDKSGLPSDRFSAERTGGSVSTLTIQRTQQEDSAVYLCASSTRQGHKFFGPGTRLTVL.

J is TRBJ2-1 and V is TRBV2; D possibly corresponds to TRBD1 (5 bases). The CDR3 is 14 amino acids. V lost 3 bases and J 5 bases, leaving 11 bases between the germline ends. CDR1 and CDR2 from the germline V gene are SNHLY and FYNNEI. CDR3 DNA sequence: TGTGCCAGCAGTGACAGGGTTTTTGACAATGAGCAGTTCTTC. It translates to CASSDRVFDNEQFF.

The chain uses TRBV2 and TRBJ2-1; maybe TRBD2 (6 bases). Trimming took 5 bases from V and 3 from J, leaving 11 bases between them. The CDR3 runs to 14 residues. Per the germline V gene, CDR1 is SNHLY and CDR2 is FYNNEI. Here the CDR3 reads CASSFQRVYNEQFF. In nucleotides, the CDR3 is TGTGCCAGCAGTTTCCAGCGGGTCTACAATGAGCAGTTCTTC. Combining the CDR3 with reference TRBV2 and TRBJ2-1 gives the whole variable domain EPEVTQTPSHQVTQMGQEVILRCVPISNHLYFYWYRQILGQKVEFLVSFYNNEISEKSEIFDDQFSVERPDGSNFTLKIRSTKLEDSAMYFCASSFQRVYNEQFFGPGTRLTVL.

This rearrangement joins TRBV7-6 to TRBJ2-7, with 8 bases lining up with TRBD1. Losses at the gene ends were 5 bases for V and 4 bases for J; bases not matched to a gene: 7. This CDR3 is 14 amino acids long. Germline CDR1 is SGHVS and CDR2 is FNYEAQ. The CDR3: CASSPGQGLYEQYF. The DNA of the CDR3 is TGTGCCAGCAGCCCAGGACAGGGTTTGTACGAGCAGTACTTC.

The V gene is TRBV2, the J gene TRBJ1-3, with 8 bases matching TRBD1. V was clipped by 4 bases and J by 0 bases; unmatched bases: 17. The CDR3 is made up of 20 amino acids. CDR1 and CDR2 from the germline V gene are SNHLY and FYNNEI. The CDR3 DNA reads TGTGCCAGCAGTGCCTCGTATACATGGACAGGGAAACTCTCTGGAAACACCATATATTTT. Translation: CASSASYTWTGKLSGNTIYF. The full variable domain, with the rest looked up from reference TRBV2 and TRBJ1-3, is EPEVTQTPSHQVTQMGQEVILRCVPISNHLYFYWYRQILGQKVEFLVSFYNNEISEKSEIFDDQFSVERPDGSNFTLKIRSTKLEDSAMYFCASSASYTWTGKLSGNTIYFGEGSWLTVV.

Worth noting for this clone: One end of the junction varies from germline; a read error may be responsible. The chain employs TRBV19 and TRBJ1-1, with D possibly TRBD1 on 6 matching bases. In germline, CDR1 is LNHDA, CDR2 SQIVND (reference sequence). This CDR3 has 14 amino acids. The chain's CDR3 is CASSLDRTLVEAFF. For the CDR3, the DNA is TGTGCCAGTAGTCTAGACAGGACTCTTGTTGAGGCTTTCTTT.

This chain uses TRBV7-3 with TRBJ1-1; no clear D gene. The V gene lost 0 bases and the J gene lost 4 bases, with 21 bases spanning the gap. CDR1 is SGHTA, CDR2 FQGTGA, per germline. CDR3 size: 18 residues. The CDR3 region is CASSLTPAGLQGGTEAFF. As DNA, the CDR3 is TGTGCCAGCAGCTTAACGCCGGCAGGCCTTCAAGGTGGCACTGAAGCTTTCTTT.

This clone was found a few times. The rearrangement uses TRBV5-4 and TRBJ2-1, with 13 positions matching TRBD2. Trimming cost V 3 bases and J 2 bases; bases outside gene matches: 5. Per germline, CDR1 SGHNT and CDR2 YYREEE (reference sequence). There are 17 residues in the CDR3. The CDR3 is CASSSGLAGAPYNEQFF. CDR3 coding DNA: TGTGCCAGCAGCTCCGGACTAGCGGGGGCACCCTACAATGAGCAGTTCTTC.

V gene TRBV27 combines with J gene TRBJ2-1; 7 nucleotides line up with TRBD1. From germline, CDR1 is MNHEY and CDR2 SMNVEV (reference sequence). This CDR3 spans 13 amino acids. Germline trimming cut 4 bases from V and 7 bases from J; bases unmatched to any gene: 4. Here the CDR3 reads CASSYATGNEQFF. The DNA of the CDR3 is TGTGCCAGCAGTTACGCGACAGGGAATGAGCAGTTCTTC.

The V gene is TRBV5-1, the J gene TRBJ1-1, with no clear D. In germline, CDR1 is SGHRS, CDR2 YFSETQ. Trimming stripped 4 bases from V and 6 bases from J, with 16 bases between. The CDR3 runs to 14 residues. DNA of the CDR3: TGCGCCAGCAGCCCCGTGTGGGTAAGCGCTGAAGCTTTCTTT. Its protein is CASSPVWVSAEAFF.

J is TRBJ2-1 and V is TRBV10-3; D may be TRBD1 (6 bases). The CDR3 has 18 residues. With 5 bases removed from V and 0 bases from J, the gap between germline ends came to 20 bases. The germline gives CDR1 ENHRY, CDR2 SYGVKD. This CDR3 is CAISQKSPGTPSYNEQFF. The CDR3 nucleotides read TGTGCCATCAGTCAAAAATCTCCCGGGACACCCTCCTACAATGAGCAGTTCTTC.